The 25 T cell receptor beta chains in this list originate from one sample, sequenced in a study of a mutant IDH1 vaccine in newly diagnosed glioma. The data were produced by immunoSEQ multiplex PCR, yet TCRdb's version contains in-frame clones alone and is incomplete. The profile shows roughly 51,000 clones, roughly 88% of them singletons. Time point described: baseline, week 1 (first vaccination visit). Stated treatment: pre-vaccination baseline after standard-of-care therapy. The sequencing used PBMCs, collected from a glioma patient treated with radiotherapy, temozolomide or both. The source of these receptors is a man between 40 and 49 years old with glioma.

The chain combines TRBV4-2 with TRBJ2-2, with 8 bases fitting TRBD1. The CDR3 is 17 residues long. V lost 1 base, J lost 4 bases, and 8 bases stayed unmatched. Germline-derived CDR1 and CDR2 are LGHNA and YNFKEQ. The CDR3 sequence is CASSQGQGAVGTGELFF. The DNA of the CDR3 is TGTGCCAGCAGCCAAGGGCAGGGGGCAGTCGGCACCGGGGAGCTGTTTTTT.

J is TRBJ1-4 and V is TRBV19, with no clear D. Germline CDR1 is LNHDA and CDR2 is SQIVND (reference sequence). V dropped 6 bases and J dropped 7 bases, with 6 bases sitting between them. This CDR3 contains 11 residues. The CDR3 coding sequence is TGTGCCAGTAGGGAGATTGAAAAACTGTTTTTT. Protein: CASREIEKLFF.

V gene TRBV6-5 combines with J gene TRBJ2-7; no reliable D call. V lost 2 bases and J lost 9, with 14 bases in between. CDR1 is MNHEY and CDR2 is SVGAGI in the germline V gene. The CDR3 consists of 13 residues. Written as DNA, the CDR3 is TGTGCCAGCAGTTACGGGGTACCGACGGCGCAGTACTTC. Translated: CASSYGVPTAQYF.

There are a few counts of this clone. The gene calls are TRBV28 and TRBJ2-5, with D possibly being TRBD2 (6 bases). V was pared by 3 bases and J by 5 bases, with 10 bases between. From germline, CDR1 is MDHEN and CDR2 SYDVKM. This CDR3 has 13 amino acids. CDR3 nucleotides: TGTGCCAGCAGTTTGGAGGGGTCCGAGACCCAGTACTTC. Residues: CASSLEGSETQYF.

The J gene is TRBJ2-7, the V gene TRBV7-8; 10 bases are a match to TRBD2. The CDR3 extends over 15 amino acids. The junction had 4 bases not matched to a gene; V was cut back by 5 bases and J by 0 bases. Germline CDR1 reads SGHVS; CDR2 reads FQNEAQ. CDR3 DNA sequence: TGTGCCAGCAGCCGGCTAGCGGGAGCCTCCTACGAGCAGTACTTC. This translates into CASSRLAGASYEQYF.

The rearrangement uses TRBV2 and TRBJ2-5; tentative D call: TRBD1 (6 bases). The germline V and J ends were trimmed by 5 bases and 3 bases, with 7 bases remaining between them. CDR1 SNHLY and CDR2 FYNNEI come from the germline V gene. CDR3 size: 12 residues. The DNA for the CDR3 is TGTGCCAGCAGTTGGACAGAAGAGACCCAGTACTTC. It translates to CASSWTEETQYF.

The V gene is TRBV28, the J gene TRBJ2-5; D may be TRBD1 or TRBD2 (5 bases each). The CDR3 contains 15 residues. Per the germline V gene, CDR1 is MDHEN and CDR2 is SYDVKM. V was pared by 6 bases and J by 5 bases, with 19 bases between. CDR3: CASSTVLAGLETQYF. The CDR3 nucleotides are TGTGCCAGCAGCACCGTCCTAGCAGGGTTGGAGACCCAGTACTTC. Based on the CDR3 plus reference TRBV28 and TRBJ2-5, the full variable domain is DVKVTQSSRYLVKRTGEKVFLECVQDMDHENMFWYRQDPGLGLRLIYFSYDVKMKEKGDIPEGYSVSREKKERFSLILESASTNQTSMYLCASSTVLAGLETQYFGPGTRLLVL.

The chain couples TRBV28 to TRBJ1-5; 7 bases match TRBD1. The length of the CDR3 is 18 residues. Germline CDR1 and CDR2: MDHEN and SYDVKM. V was pared by 5 bases and J by 2 bases, with 15 bases of the junction left unmatched. CDR3 nucleotide sequence: TGTGCCAGCAGTCCTTTTTCCCACAGGGGCGTTGGCAATCAGCCCCAGCATTTT. This codes for CASSPFSHRGVGNQPQHF.

V is TRBV7-2 and J is TRBJ2-4; TRBD2 matches 7 bases. CDR1 and CDR2 from the germline V gene are SGHTA and FQGNSA. This CDR3 is built from 14 residues. With 5 bases clipped from V and 7 bases from J, the junction kept 8 bases outside the gene matches. The CDR3 coding sequence is TGTGCCAGCAGCCCTTCCCCGACTAGCAACATTCAGTACTTC. It is translated as CASSPSPTSNIQYF.

The V gene is TRBV5-1, the J gene TRBJ2-6; no definite D call. Germline values: CDR1 SGHRS, CDR2 YFSETQ. V was clipped by 6 bases and J by 4 bases, with 11 bases between them. The CDR3 has 14 amino acids. The CDR3 spells CASTASEGANVLTF. In DNA, the CDR3 is TGCGCCAGCACCGCATCCGAAGGGGCCAACGTCCTGACTTTC.

V is TRBV19 and J is TRBJ1-1, with TRBD1 as a possible D gene (5 bases). Germline-derived CDR1 and CDR2 are LNHDA and SQIVND (reference sequence). The CDR3 extends over 12 amino acids. Trimming left V 7 bases short and J 12 bases short, with 18 bases between. CDR3 loop: CASTHTAGLTFF. The CDR3 coding sequence is TGTGCCAGTACCCACACAGCAGGGTTAACTTTCTTT.

The chain employs TRBV19 and TRBJ1-5, with 7 bases lining up with TRBD1. This CDR3 comprises 13 residues. V dropped 7 bases and J dropped 2; count of bases not matched to a gene: 2. Per germline, CDR1 LNHDA and CDR2 SQIVND (reference sequence). In nucleotides, the CDR3 is TGTGCCAGTATCGGACAGGGCAATCAGCCCCAGCATTTT. Residues: CASIGQGNQPQHF.

The chain has TRBV6-5 and TRBJ2-2; weak D call: TRBD1 (5 bases). The CDR3 length is 15 residues. CDR1 is MNHEY and CDR2 is SVGAGI in the germline V gene. V dropped 2 bases and J dropped 9 bases, with 16 bases sitting between them. Written as DNA, the CDR3 is TGTGCCAGCAGTTACCAACCACGACAGCCGCGGGAGCTGTTTTTT. Protein: CASSYQPRQPRELFF.

The chain carries TRBV5-1 and TRBJ1-2; D call uncertain. Germline V gives CDR1 SGHRS, CDR2 YFSETQ. This CDR3 region has 14 residues. Trimming left V 0 bases short and J 5 bases short, with 11 bases between. CDR3 sequence (DNA): TGCGCCAGCAGCTTGGGTGCAGACTTATATGGCTACACCTTC. Protein product: CASSLGADLYGYTF.

As for this clone: Other DNA sequences within the sample encode an identical CDR3. The gene calls are TRBV4-1 and TRBJ2-7; D gene uncertain. Germline-derived CDR1 and CDR2 are MGHRA and YSYEKL. The germline V and J ends were trimmed by 1 base and 4 bases, with 8 bases remaining between them. The CDR3 runs to 13 residues. CDR3 sequence reads: CASSQGLGYEQYF. The DNA for the CDR3 is TGCGCCAGCAGCCAAGGCCTGGGTTACGAGCAGTACTTC.

V gene TRBV7-9 combines with J gene TRBJ2-7, with D hard to call. The CDR3 is 15 residues long. Germline values: CDR1 SEHNR, CDR2 FQNEAQ (reference sequence). V was cut by 5 bases and J by 0 bases, with 14 bases left in between. In nucleotides, the CDR3 is TGTGCCAGCAGCCCGTCCGGTGCCAGCTCCTACGAGCAGTACTTC. As protein: CASSPSGASSYEQYF. The full variable domain, in which reference TRBV7-9 and TRBJ2-7 provide the parts outside the CDR3, is DTGVSQNPRHKITKRGQNVTFRCDPISEHNRLYWYRQTLGQGPEFLTYFQNEAQLEKSRLLSDRFSAERPKGSFSTLEIQRTEQGDSAMYLCASSPSGASSYEQYFGPGTRLTVT.

CDR3 amino acids: CASSYSSLGSYEQYF. As DNA, the CDR3 is TGTGCCAGCAGTTATTCTAGCCTTGGGTCATACGAGCAGTACTTC. The V call is TRBV6-5, the J call TRBJ2-7; maybe TRBD2 (5 bases). Germline loops: CDR1 MNHEY, CDR2 SVGAGI. V was pared by 3 bases and J by 4 bases, with 16 bases between. The CDR3 has 15 residues.

The chain combines TRBV5-1 with TRBJ2-3; D remains ambiguous. This CDR3 comprises 16 residues. Germline CDR1 reads SGHRS; CDR2 reads YFSETQ. Trimming pared 1 base from V and 2 bases from J, leaving 14 bases between. This chain's CDR3 is CASSLRSEQYTDTQYF. DNA of the CDR3: TGCGCCAGCAGCTTGAGGAGTGAACAGTACACAGATACGCAGTATTTT.

This chain connects TRBV19 to TRBJ1-5; D gene ambiguous. The V and J ends lost 6 bases and 5 bases respectively, with 11 bases between them. The CDR3 covers 13 residues. Germline lookup yields CDR1 LNHDA and CDR2 SQIVND (reference sequence). In nucleotides, the CDR3 is TGTGCCAGTAGCGCCGGAAGGGATCAGCCCCAGCATTTT. It encodes CASSAGRDQPQHF.

The chain joins TRBV19 to TRBJ2-7; possibly TRBD1 for D (6 bases). The CDR3 totals 12 residues. V lost 10 bases to trimming and J lost 0 bases, with 10 bases between them. Germline loops: CDR1 LNHDA, CDR2 SQIVND (reference sequence). The CDR3 here is CATQGSSYEQYF. The CDR3 nucleotides read TGTGCCACCCAGGGGAGCTCCTACGAGCAGTACTTC.

V and J are TRBV6-1 and TRBJ2-2; possible D gene TRBD1, 6 bases. CDR3 size: 13 residues. The germline gives CDR1 MNHNS, CDR2 SASEGT. V was cut by 6 bases and J by 5 bases, with 10 bases left in between. The CDR3 nucleotides read TGTGCCAGCAGCGCTGGACAGACCGGGGAGCTGTTTTTT. It encodes CASSAGQTGELFF.

V is TRBV7-9 and J is TRBJ2-5, with D perhaps TRBD2 (6 bases). Germline V gives CDR1 SEHNR, CDR2 FQNEAQ (reference sequence). This CDR3 contains 15 residues. V lost 0 bases to trimming and J lost 4 bases, with 12 bases between them. The CDR3 nucleotides read TGTGCCAGCAGCTTAGCGTTGGGGGGTCGAGAGACCCAGTACTTC. It specifies CASSLALGGRETQYF.

This chain joins TRBV4-3 and TRBJ2-6; TRBD1 matches at 7 bases. The CDR3 has 17 amino acids. Unmatched junction bases numbered 7, after V lost 1 base and J lost 4 bases. CDR1 is LGHNA, CDR2 YSLEER, per germline. The CDR3 is CASSQGGGLGGANVLTF. The DNA of the CDR3 is TGCGCCAGCAGCCAAGGAGGGGGCCTAGGCGGGGCCAACGTCCTGACTTTC.

The chain couples TRBV7-7 to TRBJ2-5; D uncertain. CDR1 is SSHAT and CDR2 is FNYEAQ in the germline V gene (reference sequence). CDR3 length equals 14 residues. The ends were cut back, 4 bases at V and 1 base at J, with 10 bases in the middle. This CDR3 is CASSYQPFQETQYF. For the CDR3, the DNA is TGTGCCAGCAGCTACCAGCCTTTCCAAGAGACCCAGTACTTC.

The chain employs TRBV9 and TRBJ2-1; 14 bases match TRBD2. Germline CDR1 and CDR2: SGDLS and YYNGEE. The V and J ends lost 9 bases and 7 bases, in that order; junction bases with no gene match: 24. The CDR3 has 20 residues. The chain's CDR3 is CATWRTEKTSGRVANNEQFF. CDR3 bases: TGTGCCACCTGGAGGACGGAAAAGACTAGCGGGAGGGTTGCGAATAATGAGCAGTTCTTC.